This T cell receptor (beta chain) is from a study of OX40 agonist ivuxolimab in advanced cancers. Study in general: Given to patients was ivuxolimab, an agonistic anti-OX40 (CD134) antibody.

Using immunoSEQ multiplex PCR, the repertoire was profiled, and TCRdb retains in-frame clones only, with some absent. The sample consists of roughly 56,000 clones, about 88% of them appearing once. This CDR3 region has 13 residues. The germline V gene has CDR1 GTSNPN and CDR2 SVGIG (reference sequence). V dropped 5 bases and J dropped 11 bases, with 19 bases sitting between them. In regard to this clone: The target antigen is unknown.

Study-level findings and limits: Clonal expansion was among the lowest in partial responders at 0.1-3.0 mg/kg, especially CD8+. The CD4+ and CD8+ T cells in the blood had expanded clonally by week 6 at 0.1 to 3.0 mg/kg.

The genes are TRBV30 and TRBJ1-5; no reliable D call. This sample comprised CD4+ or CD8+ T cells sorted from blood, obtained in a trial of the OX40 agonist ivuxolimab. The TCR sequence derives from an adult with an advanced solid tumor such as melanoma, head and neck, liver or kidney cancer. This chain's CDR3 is CAWATSGVRTQHF. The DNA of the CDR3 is TGTGCCTGGGCGACCTCTGGGGTTAGGACCCAGCATTTT.